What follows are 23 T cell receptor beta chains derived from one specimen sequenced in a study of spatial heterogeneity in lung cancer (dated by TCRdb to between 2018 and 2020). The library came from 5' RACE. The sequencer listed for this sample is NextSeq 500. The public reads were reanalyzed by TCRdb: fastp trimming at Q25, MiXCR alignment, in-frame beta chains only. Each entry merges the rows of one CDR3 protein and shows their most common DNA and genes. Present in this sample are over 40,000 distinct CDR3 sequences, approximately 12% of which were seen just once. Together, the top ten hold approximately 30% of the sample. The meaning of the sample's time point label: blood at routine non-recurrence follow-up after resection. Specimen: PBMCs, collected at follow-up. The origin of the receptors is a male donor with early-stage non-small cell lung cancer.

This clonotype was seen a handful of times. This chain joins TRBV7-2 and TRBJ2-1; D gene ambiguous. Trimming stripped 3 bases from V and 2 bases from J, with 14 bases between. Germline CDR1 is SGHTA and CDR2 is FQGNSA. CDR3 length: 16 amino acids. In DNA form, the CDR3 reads TGTGCCAGCAGCTTTGGGCCGGGCCGTCCCTACAATGAGCAGTTCTTC. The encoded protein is CASSFGPGRPYNEQFF.

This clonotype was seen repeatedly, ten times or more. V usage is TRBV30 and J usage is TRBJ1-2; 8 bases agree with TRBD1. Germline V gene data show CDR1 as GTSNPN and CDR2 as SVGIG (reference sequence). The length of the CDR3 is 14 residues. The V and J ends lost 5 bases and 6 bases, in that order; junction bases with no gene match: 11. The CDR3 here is CAWAASAGGDGYTF. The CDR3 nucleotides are TGTGCCTGGGCCGCCTCGGCAGGGGGCGATGGCTACACCTTC.

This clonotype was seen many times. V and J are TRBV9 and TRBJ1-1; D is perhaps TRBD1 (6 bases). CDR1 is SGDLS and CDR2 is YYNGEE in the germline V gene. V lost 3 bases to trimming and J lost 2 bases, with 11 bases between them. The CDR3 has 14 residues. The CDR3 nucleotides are TGTGCCAGCAGCGAGGGACACACAAACACTGAAGCTTTCTTT. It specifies CASSEGHTNTEAFF.

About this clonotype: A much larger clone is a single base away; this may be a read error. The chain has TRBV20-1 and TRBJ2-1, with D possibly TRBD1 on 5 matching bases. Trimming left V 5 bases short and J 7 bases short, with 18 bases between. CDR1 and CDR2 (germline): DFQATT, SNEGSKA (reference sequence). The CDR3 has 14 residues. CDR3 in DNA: TGCAGTGCTCACCCCGGGTCAGGGATGAATGAGCAGTTCTTC. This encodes CSAHPGSGMNEQFF.

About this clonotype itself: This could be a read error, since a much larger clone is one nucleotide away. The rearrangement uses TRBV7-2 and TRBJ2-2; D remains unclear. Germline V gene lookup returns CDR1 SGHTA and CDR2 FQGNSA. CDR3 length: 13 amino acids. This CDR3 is CACSSINTGELFF. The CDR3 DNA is TGTGCCTGCAGCTCTATAAACACCGGGGAGCTGTTTTTT.

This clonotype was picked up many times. CDR3 protein: CASSFYDTQYF. The CDR3 nucleotides read TGTGCCAGCAGCTTCTACGATACGCAGTATTTT. V and J are TRBV7-2 and TRBJ2-3, with D unclear. The CDR3 is 11 amino acids. CDR1 is SGHTA and CDR2 is FQGNSA in the germline V gene. Trimming left V 3 bases short and J 6 bases short, with 4 bases between.

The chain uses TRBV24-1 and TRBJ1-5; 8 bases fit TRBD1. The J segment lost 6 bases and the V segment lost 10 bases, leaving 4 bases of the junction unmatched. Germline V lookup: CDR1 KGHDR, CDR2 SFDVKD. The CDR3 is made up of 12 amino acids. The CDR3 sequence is CATQGAVQPQHF. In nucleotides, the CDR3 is TGTGCCACTCAGGGGGCTGTTCAGCCCCAGCATTTT.

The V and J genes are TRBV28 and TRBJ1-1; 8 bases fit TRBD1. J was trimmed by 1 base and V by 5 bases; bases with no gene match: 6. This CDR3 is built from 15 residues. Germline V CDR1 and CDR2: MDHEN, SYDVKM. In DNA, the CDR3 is TGTGCCAGCAGTAAAGGGACAGGATGGAACACTGAAGCTTTCTTT. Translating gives CASSKGTGWNTEAFF.

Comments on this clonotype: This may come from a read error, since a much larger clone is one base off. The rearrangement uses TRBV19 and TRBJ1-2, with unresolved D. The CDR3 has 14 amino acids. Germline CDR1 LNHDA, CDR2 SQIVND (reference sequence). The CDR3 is CVSSPLQPTGGYTF. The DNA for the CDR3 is TGTGTCAGTAGCCCTCTACAACCGACGGGTGGCTACACCTTC.

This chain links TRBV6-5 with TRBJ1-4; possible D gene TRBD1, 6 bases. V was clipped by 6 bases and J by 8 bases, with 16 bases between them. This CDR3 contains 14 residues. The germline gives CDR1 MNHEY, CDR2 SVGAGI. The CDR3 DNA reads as TGTGCCAGCAGCCGCGTGGGGGCCGCAGAAAAACTGTTTTTT. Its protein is CASSRVGAAEKLFF.

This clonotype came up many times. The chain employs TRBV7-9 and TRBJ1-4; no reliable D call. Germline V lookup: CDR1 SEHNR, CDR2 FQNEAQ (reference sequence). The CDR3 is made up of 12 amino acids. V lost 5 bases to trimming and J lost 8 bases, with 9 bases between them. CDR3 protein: CASSELEEKLFF. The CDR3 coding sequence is TGTGCCAGCAGCGAATTAGAGGAAAAACTGTTTTTT. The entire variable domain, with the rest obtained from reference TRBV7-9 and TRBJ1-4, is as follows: DTGVSQNPRHKITKRGQNVTFRCDPISEHNRLYWYRQTLGQGPEFLTYFQNEAQLEKSRLLSDRFSAERPKGSFSTLEIQRTEQGDSAMYLCASSELEEKLFFGSGTQLSVL.

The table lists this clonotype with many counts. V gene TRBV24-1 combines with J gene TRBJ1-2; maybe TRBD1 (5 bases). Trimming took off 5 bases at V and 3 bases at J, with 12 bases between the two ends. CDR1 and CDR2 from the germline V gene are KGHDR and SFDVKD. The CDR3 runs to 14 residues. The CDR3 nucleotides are TGTGCCACCAGTGCCGACGGGACTCACTATGGCTACACCTTC. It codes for CATSADGTHYGYTF.

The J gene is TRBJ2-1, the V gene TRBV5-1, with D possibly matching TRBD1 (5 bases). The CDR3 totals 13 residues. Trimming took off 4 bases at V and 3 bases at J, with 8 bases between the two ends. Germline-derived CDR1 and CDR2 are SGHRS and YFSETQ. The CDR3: CASSPDSYNEQFF. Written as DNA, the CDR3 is TGCGCCAGCAGCCCCGACAGCTACAATGAGCAGTTCTTC.

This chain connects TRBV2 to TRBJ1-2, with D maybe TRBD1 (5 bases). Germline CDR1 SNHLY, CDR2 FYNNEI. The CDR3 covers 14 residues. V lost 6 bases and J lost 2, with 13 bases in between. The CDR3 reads CASSGDGTNYGYTF. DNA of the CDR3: TGTGCCAGCAGCGGGGACGGAACAAACTATGGCTACACCTTC.

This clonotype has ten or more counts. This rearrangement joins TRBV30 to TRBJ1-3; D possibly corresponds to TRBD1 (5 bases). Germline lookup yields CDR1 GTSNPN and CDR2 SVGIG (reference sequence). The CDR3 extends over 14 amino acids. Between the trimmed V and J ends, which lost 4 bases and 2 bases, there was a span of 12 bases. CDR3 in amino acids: CAWNLGVAGNTIYF. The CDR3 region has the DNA TGTGCCTGGAACTTAGGGGTAGCTGGAAACACCATATATTTT.

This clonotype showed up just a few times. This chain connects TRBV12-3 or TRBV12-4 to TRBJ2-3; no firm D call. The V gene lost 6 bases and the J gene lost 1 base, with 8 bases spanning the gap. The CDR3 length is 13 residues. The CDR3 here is CASSQDGTDTQYF. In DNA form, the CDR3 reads TGTGCCAGCAGCCAGGACGGCACAGATACGCAGTATTTT.

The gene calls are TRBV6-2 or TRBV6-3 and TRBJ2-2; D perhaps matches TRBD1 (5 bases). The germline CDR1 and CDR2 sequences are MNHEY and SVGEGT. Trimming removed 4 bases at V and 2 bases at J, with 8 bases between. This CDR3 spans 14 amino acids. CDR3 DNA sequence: TGTGCCAGCAGTTCGACAGTTAACACCGGGGAGCTGTTTTTT. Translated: CASSSTVNTGELFF.

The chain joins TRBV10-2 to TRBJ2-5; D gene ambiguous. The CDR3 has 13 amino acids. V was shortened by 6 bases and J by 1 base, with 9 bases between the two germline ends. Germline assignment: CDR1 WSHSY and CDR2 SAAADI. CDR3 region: CASSPTFQETQYF. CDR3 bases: TGCGCCAGCAGCCCGACTTTCCAAGAGACCCAGTACTTC.

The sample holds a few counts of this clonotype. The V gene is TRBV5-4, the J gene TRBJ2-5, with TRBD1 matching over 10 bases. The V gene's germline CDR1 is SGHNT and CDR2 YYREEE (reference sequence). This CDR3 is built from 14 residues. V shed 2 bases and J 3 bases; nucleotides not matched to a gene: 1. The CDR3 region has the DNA TGTGCCAGCAGCTTTGGACAGGGGGAAGAGACCCAGTACTTC. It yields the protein CASSFGQGEETQYF.

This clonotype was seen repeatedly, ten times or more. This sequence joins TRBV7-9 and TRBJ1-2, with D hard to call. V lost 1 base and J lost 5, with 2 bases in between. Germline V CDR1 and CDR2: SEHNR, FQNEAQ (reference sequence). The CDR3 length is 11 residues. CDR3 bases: TGTGCCAGCAGCTTAGAGTATGGCTACACCTTC. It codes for CASSLEYGYTF.

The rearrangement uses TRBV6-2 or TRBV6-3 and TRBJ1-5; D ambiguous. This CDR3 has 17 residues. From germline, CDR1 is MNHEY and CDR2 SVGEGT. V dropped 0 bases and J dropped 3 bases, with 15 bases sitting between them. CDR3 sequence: CASSYSVLGGNNQPQHF. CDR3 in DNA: TGTGCCAGCAGTTACTCGGTACTGGGAGGTAACAATCAGCCCCAGCATTTT.

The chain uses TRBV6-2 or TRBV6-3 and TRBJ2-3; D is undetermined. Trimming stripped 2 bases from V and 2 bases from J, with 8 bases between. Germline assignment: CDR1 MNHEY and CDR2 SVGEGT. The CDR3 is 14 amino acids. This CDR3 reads CASSYAGITDTQYF. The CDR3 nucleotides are TGTGCCAGCAGTTACGCTGGGATCACAGATACGCAGTATTTT.

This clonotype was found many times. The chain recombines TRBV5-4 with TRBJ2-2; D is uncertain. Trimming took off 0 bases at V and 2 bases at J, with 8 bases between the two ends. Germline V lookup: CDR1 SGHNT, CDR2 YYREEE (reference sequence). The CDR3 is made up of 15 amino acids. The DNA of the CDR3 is TGTGCCAGCAGCTTGGATCACGGCAACACCGGGGAGCTGTTTTTT. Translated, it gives CASSLDHGNTGELFF.